This T cell receptor beta chain came from a study of PD-1 blockade in classical Hodgkin lymphoma. Libraries were prepared by immunoSEQ multiplex PCR; TCRdb keeps only in-frame clonotypes and omits some of them. This table has about 14,000 clones, about nine tenths appearing once. As for time point: newly diagnosed, previously untreated cHL patient sample. Applied to thawed PBMCs, magnetic negative selection was the method used to isolate CD8+ T cells. This CDR3 has 14 amino acids. Germline values: CDR1 SGHVS, CDR2 FNYEAQ. J was trimmed by 5 bases and V by 8 bases; bases with no gene match: 6. The sample taken for sequencing was CD8+ T cells from blood. V usage is TRBV7-6 and J usage is TRBJ2-1, with 10 bases that match TRBD1. This receptor was identified in a human donor with classical Hodgkin lymphoma. CDR3 coding DNA: TGTGCCAGCGGCATCGGGACAGGGGACAATGAGCAGTTCTTC. Translated, it gives CASGIGTGDNEQFF.